The rows below give T cell receptor beta chains drawn from one sample of a study of CD8 T cells in Susac syndrome. MiXCR, applied by TCRdb to the immunoSEQ multiplex PCR reads, yields one record per CDR3 protein. The sample contains about 150,000 distinct CDR3 sequences, around 95% of which appear only once. Material for sequencing was CD8+ T cells from PBMCs. The source of these receptors is a human donor with multiple sclerosis. Both conserved end residues are part of each CDR3. Each record gives: CDR3 length, D gene, J gene, V gene, clone size, CDR3 DNA, CDR3 protein. The D gene is left open where the match is weak. The size entry is marked missing in some rows and otherwise reads once, few, many or a size class.

13	NA	TRBJ1-3	TRBV13	NA	TGTGCCAGCAGCTTCCGGACCGGCAACACCATATATTTT	CASSFRTGNTIYF
13	NA	TRBJ2-7	TRBV12-3/TRBV12-4	NA	TGTGCCAGTTCATACGGGGACACCTACGAGCAGTACTTC	CASSYGDTYEQYF
13	NA	TRBJ2-1	TRBV20-1	NA	TGCAGTGCTAGAGATCCACTAGCTCTGTCGCAGTTCTTC	CSARDPLALSQFF
15	NA	TRBJ2-5	TRBV13	NA	TGTGCCAGCACGGGTCGGGGCCGAGGGCAAGAGACCCAGTACTTC	CASTGRGRGQETQYF
15	TRBD2	TRBJ2-3	TRBV20-1	NA	TGCAGTGCTGGACAGACTAGCGGATCGGCAGATACGCAGTATTTT	CSAGQTSGSADTQYF
11	TRBD1	TRBJ2-1	TRBV19	NA	TGTGCCAGCAAGTCGGGGACAGAGGAGTTCTTC	CASKSGTEEFF
14	NA	TRBJ2-5	TRBV7-9	NA	TGTGCCAGCAGCTTAGGACTGGGGCGAGAGACCCAGTACTTC	CASSLGLGRETQYF
16	NA	TRBJ2-3	TRBV12-3/TRBV12-4	NA	TGTGCCAGCAGTTTGAACCGGGCCCCCGCAGCAGATACGCAGTATTTT	CASSLNRAPAADTQYF
13	NA	TRBJ1-1	TRBV5-4	NA	TGTGCCAGCAGCTTGGTAGTGAACACTGAAGCTTTCTTT	CASSLVVNTEAFF
18	NA	TRBJ2-1	TRBV19	NA	TGTGCCAGTAGTATAGCTGGGGGGGCACTTAGCTCCTACAATGAGCAGTTCTTC	CASSIAGGALSSYNEQFF
13	TRBD1	TRBJ1-2	TRBV9	NA	TGTGCCAGCAGCGTACAGGGGGAATATGGCTACACCTTC	CASSVQGEYGYTF
15	TRBD2	TRBJ2-7	TRBV30	NA	TGTGCCTGGAGTGGCCTAGCGGGGGGGTCCTACGAGCAGTACTTC	CAWSGLAGGSYEQYF
12	NA	TRBJ2-1	TRBV27	NA	TGTGCCAGCAGTCAGACCCCTGTGGAGCAGTTCTTC	CASSQTPVEQFF
16	NA	TRBJ2-2	TRBV3-1	NA	TGTGCCAGCAGCCAAGATTCAGTCCGGAAAGCCGGGGAGCTGTTTTTT	CASSQDSVRKAGELFF
13	TRBD1	TRBJ1-1	TRBV20-1	NA	TGCAGTGCTAAGGACAGGGGATACACCGAAGCTTTCTTT	CSAKDRGYTEAFF
16	TRBD1	TRBJ2-1	TRBV30	NA	TGTGCCTGGATGGTATATACAGGGGACGTCCGGAATGAGCAGTTCTTC	CAWMVYTGDVRNEQFF
15	TRBD1	TRBJ1-1	TRBV5-6	NA	TGTGCCAGCAGCTATCCGACAGGGTTAACGACTGAAGCTTTCTTT	CASSYPTGLTTEAFF
18	TRBD2	TRBJ2-2	TRBV7-2	NA	TGTGCCAGCACCCAACGCCAGCGGGGACCTGCTTTCCCCGGGGAGCTGTTTTTT	CASTQRQRGPAFPGELFF
12	TRBD1	TRBJ1-1	TRBV3-1	NA	TGTGCCAGCAGCCCCGGGACAGGACAAGCTTTCTTT	CASSPGTGQAFF
12	NA	TRBJ2-2	TRBV7-9	NA	TGTGCCAGCAGCTTACCCACCGGGGAGCTGTTTTTT	CASSLPTGELFF
16	TRBD2	TRBJ2-3	TRBV27	NA	TGTGCCAGCAGTACCCGATTAGGACTAGCGGGAGATACGCAGTATTTT	CASSTRLGLAGDTQYF
12	NA	TRBJ2-1	TRBV30	NA	TGTGCCTGGAGTCCTATAGGACGTGAGCAGTTCTTC	CAWSPIGREQFF
14	NA	TRBJ2-5	TRBV29-1	NA	TGCAGCGCCTCGGGCTGGGCAACGGGGGAGACCCAGTACTTC	CSASGWATGETQYF
14	NA	TRBJ1-1	TRBV20-1	NA	TGCAGTTCTGACGACAGAACGGAGGACACTGAAGCTTTCTTT	CSSDDRTEDTEAFF
14	NA	TRBJ1-1	TRBV7-8	NA	TGTGCCAGCGCCCCACTGACAGAGAACACTGAAGCTTTCTTT	CASAPLTENTEAFF
13	NA	TRBJ2-3	TRBV6-5	NA	TGTGCCAGCAGCGCGATGGGCACAGATACGCAGTATTTT	CASSAMGTDTQYF
11	NA	TRBJ1-2	TRBV5-6	once	TGTGCCGCAATCGGGGGCATGGGCTACACCTTC	CAAIGGMGYTF
14	NA	TRBJ1-5	TRBV7-2	NA	TGTGCCAGCAGCTCTTCTAGGAACAATCAGCCCCAGCATTTT	CASSSSRNNQPQHF
15	TRBD1	TRBJ1-2	TRBV27	NA	TGTGCCAGCAGTTTCCGGGGACAGGGACCAGATGGCTACACCTTC	CASSFRGQGPDGYTF
13	NA	TRBJ2-7	TRBV29-1	NA	TGCAGCGTTGAACTGGGCTCCTCCTACGAGCAGTACTTC	CSVELGSSYEQYF
12	NA	TRBJ1-6	TRBV30	NA	TGTGCCTGGAGTGTAGGTAATTCACCCCTCCACTTT	CAWSVGNSPLHF
11	NA	TRBJ1-2	TRBV29-1	NA	TGCAGCGTTGAAGACAACAATGGCTACACCTTC	CSVEDNNGYTF
14	TRBD1	TRBJ2-1	TRBV29-1	NA	TGCAGCGTTCAAACGGGACAGGGGGACAATGAGCAGTTCTTC	CSVQTGQGDNEQFF
13	TRBD1	TRBJ1-5	TRBV30	NA	TGTGCCTGGAACGACAGGGGTGGGCAGCCCCAGCATTTT	CAWNDRGGQPQHF
13	NA	TRBJ2-1	TRBV19	NA	TGTGCCAGTAGTATTAGTGCCTACAATGAGCAGTTCTTC	CASSISAYNEQFF
16	NA	TRBJ1-5	TRBV12-3/TRBV12-4	NA	TGTGCCAGCAGTTCTTCCTTTAGGAGGGGCAATCAGCCCCAGCATTTT	CASSSSFRRGNQPQHF
10	NA	TRBJ2-1	TRBV2	once	TGTGCCAGCAGTCGCTCCCAGCAGTTCTTC	CASSRSQQFF
14	NA	TRBJ1-2	TRBV4-1	NA	TGCGCCAGCAGCCAAGATCGGGGGTACTATGGCTACACCTTC	CASSQDRGYYGYTF
13	NA	TRBJ2-1	TRBV4-2	NA	TGTGCCAGCGGCCTGGGGGCGGACAATGAGCAGTTCTTC	CASGLGADNEQFF
15	NA	TRBJ1-2	TRBV6-5	NA	TGTGCCAGCAGTCTGGCCAGTGACAGAATCTATGGCTACACCTTC	CASSLASDRIYGYTF